The next 10 T cell receptor beta chains were all read from a single sample in a study of blood T cell repertoires in COVID-19. Only in-frame clones appear in the TCRdb table, and some are missing; sequencing was by immunoSEQ multiplex PCR. The top ten hold 4.3% of the sample, which has 400,000 to 550,000 clones, around nine tenths seen once. Input material: peripheral blood. Receptors originate from a woman in her 30s with acute or convalescent COVID-19.

The chain couples TRBV18 to TRBJ2-1, with D maybe TRBD1 (6 bases). CDR1 and CDR2 (germline): KGHSH, LQKENI. The CDR3 has 14 amino acids. V lost 3 bases and J lost 5, with 11 bases in between. In nucleotides, the CDR3 is TGTGCCAGCTCACCCTTCCGGACAGACAATGAGCAGTTCTTC. Amino acids: CASSPFRTDNEQFF.

The chain has TRBV11-2 and TRBJ2-5, with 8 bases identical to TRBD1. The V and J ends lost 5 bases and 5 bases, in that order; junction bases with no gene match: 13. This CDR3 region has 16 residues. From germline, CDR1 is SGHAT and CDR2 FQNNGV. The CDR3, as DNA: TGTGCCAGCAGCCCACGGAAGACAGGGGAAGGGGAGACCCAGTACTTC. Translated: CASSPRKTGEGETQYF.

V is TRBV11-2 and J is TRBJ1-3; D remains ambiguous. CDR3 size: 13 residues. The germline V gene has CDR1 SGHAT and CDR2 FQNNGV. The V end lost 0 bases, the J end lost 4 bases, and 4 bases lay between the germline ends. CDR3 amino acids: CASSLERGNTIYF. CDR3 bases: TGTGCCAGCAGCTTAGAGAGGGGAAACACCATATATTTT.

CDR3 nucleotide sequence: TGTGCCAGCAGTGATCCATCGACAGGGATTGGGCCCCAGCATTTT. Translated, it gives CASSDPSTGIGPQHF. The V gene is TRBV2, the J gene TRBJ1-5, with TRBD1 matching over 7 bases. From germline, CDR1 is SNHLY and CDR2 FYNNEI. The CDR3 is 15 residues long. Losses at the gene ends were 3 bases for V and 9 bases for J; bases not matched to a gene: 11.

J is TRBJ2-3 and V is TRBV27; D remains unclear. The V end lost 3 bases, the J end lost 2 bases, and 6 bases lay between the germline ends. This CDR3 comprises 13 residues. The V gene's germline CDR1 is MNHEY and CDR2 SMNVEV (reference sequence). For the CDR3, the DNA is TGTGCCAGCAGTTTGCAGTACACAGATACGCAGTATTTT. Its translation is CASSLQYTDTQYF.

The J gene is TRBJ2-3, the V gene TRBV6-6; possibly TRBD2 for D (7 bases). The CDR3 consists of 16 residues. From germline, CDR1 is MNHNY and CDR2 SVGAGI (reference sequence). The V gene lost 6 bases and the J gene lost 6 bases, with 22 bases spanning the gap. CDR3 sequence (DNA): TGTGCCAGCAGCCCCTGGGGGGGGCCGGGCTCGGATACGCAGTATTTT. It yields the protein CASSPWGGPGSDTQYF.

The chain is built from TRBV6-6 and TRBJ1-1; D may be TRBD1 (6 bases). Germline CDR1 reads MNHNY; CDR2 reads SVGAGI (reference sequence). V gave up 2 bases and J gave up 1 base, with 11 bases separating them. The CDR3 spans 15 residues. CDR3 region: CASSYETGPNTEAFF. As DNA, the CDR3 is TGTGCCAGCAGTTACGAAACAGGGCCGAACACTGAAGCTTTCTTT.

CDR3 bases: TGTGCCAGCAGGAACCGGGACAGGGTCTACGAGCAGTACTTC. Its protein product is CASRNRDRVYEQYF. The gene calls are TRBV3-1 (or the pseudogene TRBV3-2) and TRBJ2-7, with 9 bases that match TRBD1. The junction had 6 bases not matched to a gene; V was cut back by 6 bases and J by 3 bases. CDR1 is LGHDT and CDR2 is YNNKEL in the germline V gene (reference sequence). There are 14 residues in the CDR3.

The CDR3 coding sequence is TGTGCCAGCAGCGTAGACAGCAATAATTCACCCCTCCACTTT. It is translated as CASSVDSNNSPLHF. The chain uses TRBV9 and TRBJ1-6, with unresolved D. Germline CDR1 is SGDLS and CDR2 is YYNGEE. With 0 bases removed from V and 5 bases from J, the gap between germline ends came to 6 bases. This CDR3 region has 14 residues.

The chain has TRBV6-5 and TRBJ1-5, with 10 bases aligning to TRBD1. CDR3 length: 14 residues. The junction had 7 bases not matched to a gene; V was cut back by 10 bases and J by 4 bases. The germline V gene encodes CDR1 MNHEY and CDR2 SVGAGI. The CDR3 nucleotides are TGTGCCAACATCCGGACAGGGGGGAATCAGCCCCAGCATTTT. Protein product: CANIRTGGNQPQHF.